The rows below give T cell receptor beta chains drawn from one sample of a study of cytomegalovirus exposure and HLA in healthy donors. Libraries were prepared by immunoSEQ multiplex PCR; TCRdb keeps only in-frame clonotypes and omits some of them. The profile shows 150,000 or so clones, approximately 80% of them singletons. Sequenced sample: PBMCs. Receptors were obtained from a man younger than 45 in good health and CMV-seropositive. Both conserved end residues are part of each CDR3. A D gene is named only where the DNA matches it firmly. The size field is filled for only some rows; it gives once, few, many or a size class.

>TRBV30|-|TRBD1|TRBJ2-7
CAWSPGQGTYEQYF
TGTGCCTGGAGCCCGGGACAGGGAACCTACGAGCAGTACTTC
>TRBV7-9|-|TRBD2|TRBJ2-5
CASSLVVASGVQETQYF
TGTGCCAGCAGCTTAGTGGTGGCTAGCGGGGTCCAAGAGACCCAGTACTTC
>TRBV11-2|-|TRBD2|TRBJ2-7
CASSLDTSGGFYEQYF
TGTGCCAGCAGCTTAGATACTAGCGGGGGGTTCTACGAGCAGTACTTC
>TRBV14|-|TRBD1|TRBJ2-7
CASSPGQSAVQYEQYF
TGTGCCAGCAGCCCGGGACAGTCCGCGGTCCAATACGAGCAGTACTTC
>TRBV19|-|TRBD2|TRBJ2-5
CASTRTSGSRETQYF
TGTGCCAGTACCCGGACTAGCGGGTCCCGGGAGACCCAGTACTTC
>TRBV5-1|-|TRBD1|TRBJ1-1
CASSVGTGRRWNTEAFF
TGCGCCAGCAGCGTCGGGACAGGAAGAAGGTGGAACACTGAAGCTTTCTTT
>TRBV14|-|TRBD2|TRBJ2-1
CASSQIAGASHSYNEQFF
TGTGCCAGCAGCCAAATAGCGGGAGCTTCCCACTCCTACAATGAGCAGTTCTTC
>TRBV11-2|-|TRBD2|TRBJ2-1
CASSLGLAGREQFF
TGTGCCAGCAGCTTAGGACTAGCGGGACGTGAGCAGTTCTTC
>TRBV19|-|TRBD2|TRBJ2-4
CASTGLAGQNIQYF
TGTGCCAGTACCGGACTAGCGGGCCAAAACATTCAGTACTTC
>TRBV5-1|-|TRBD1|TRBJ2-7
CASRLTGGSYEQYF
TGCGCCAGCAGGTTGACAGGGGGGTCCTACGAGCAGTACTTC
>TRBV27|-|TRBD2|TRBJ2-7
CASSTGGGVLFYEQYF
TGTGCCAGCAGCACGGGGGGGGGAGTTCTCTTCTACGAGCAGTACTTC
>TRBV2|-|-|TRBJ2-1
CASSSVIYNEQFF
TGTGCCAGCAGTTCAGTGATCTACAATGAGCAGTTCTTC
>TRBV13|once|-|TRBJ2-5
CASSLVPGQETQYF
TGTGCCAGCAGCTTAGTGCCGGGACAAGAGACCCAGTACTTC
>TRBV7-3|few|-|TRBJ2-2
CASSLLNTGELFF
TGTGCCAGCAGCCTCTTGAACACCGGGGAGCTGTTTTTT
>TRBV27|-|TRBD2|TRBJ2-1
CASRGLAGNINEQFF
TGTGCCAGCAGGGGACTAGCGGGTAATATTAATGAGCAGTTCTTC
>TRBV7-9|-|-|TRBJ1-2
CSSSLGTFNYGYTF
TGTTCCAGCAGCTTAGGGACTTTCAACTATGGCTACACCTTC
>TRBV18|-|-|TRBJ2-7
CASSLGGADEQYF
TGTGCCAGCTCCCTTGGGGGGGCGGACGAGCAGTACTTC
>TRBV4-1|-|-|TRBJ1-2
CASSQDQAGNNYGYTF
TGCGCCAGCAGCCAAGATCAGGCGGGGAATAACTATGGCTACACCTTC
>TRBV18|-|-|TRBJ2-7
CASSPRVSHSYEQYF
TGTGCCAGCTCACCACGCGTTTCACACAGCTACGAGCAGTACTTC
>TRBV10-3|-|TRBD2|TRBJ2-5
CAISGTSGGVETQYF
TGTGCCATCAGTGGGACTAGCGGGGGTGTCGAGACCCAGTACTTC
>TRBV30|-|-|TRBJ2-7
CAWRLGQGGSYEQYF
TGTGCCTGGAGGTTAGGGCAGGGTGGATCCTACGAGCAGTACTTC
>TRBV5-1|once|TRBD1|TRBJ2-2
CASSYRQGSVANTGELFF
TGCGCCAGCAGCTATCGACAGGGAAGTGTCGCGAACACCGGGGAGCTGTTTTTT
>TRBV7-8|few|-|TRBJ1-5
CASSRKEGLGNQPQHF
TGTGCCAGCAGCCGCAAGGAGGGCTTGGGCAATCAGCCCCAGCATTTT
>TRBV7-9|-|-|TRBJ2-7
CASSPEFYEQYF
TGTGCCAGCAGCCCCGAGTTCTACGAGCAGTACTTC
>TRBV7-9|few|-|TRBJ1-1
CASSVQMTGDTEAFF
TGTGCCAGCAGTGTTCAAATGACGGGGGACACTGAAGCTTTCTTT
>TRBV5-6|-|TRBD1|TRBJ1-6
CASSLIPGQGGNSPLHF
TGTGCCAGCAGCCTGATACCTGGACAGGGTGGTAATTCACCCCTCCACTTT
>TRBV5-1|-|-|TRBJ2-1
CASSPNPSYNEQFF
TGCGCCAGCAGCCCAAATCCCTCCTACAATGAGCAGTTCTTC
>TRBV6-5|-|TRBD2|TRBJ2-2
CASSYSGLAGGELFF
TGTGCCAGCAGCTACTCGGGCCTAGCGGGGGGGGAGCTGTTTTTT
>TRBV19|once|-|TRBJ1-2
CASSTPRQAPNYGYTF
TGTGCCAGTAGTACCCCTCGACAGGCTCCTAACTATGGCTACACCTTC
>TRBV19|few|TRBD2|TRBJ2-7
CASSSPGGNYEQYF
TGTGCCAGTAGTAGCCCGGGAGGGAACTACGAGCAGTACTTC
>TRBV29-1|-|-|TRBJ2-1
CSASGKVASSYNEQFF
TGCAGCGCCTCGGGGAAGGTGGCGAGCTCCTACAATGAGCAGTTCTTC
>TRBV7-9|-|TRBD1|TRBJ1-1
CASSQRGGRQGKAFF
TGTGCCAGCAGCCAAAGAGGGGGGAGACAGGGTAAAGCTTTCTTT
>TRBV7-2|-|TRBD1|TRBJ1-2
CASSSRQGAHGYTF
TGTGCCAGCAGCTCGAGACAGGGGGCCCATGGCTACACCTTT
>TRBV2|-|-|TRBJ1-3
CASLGGGIGNTIYF
TGTGCCAGCCTTGGCGGAGGGATAGGAAACACCATATATTTT
>TRBV5-6|few|TRBD1|TRBJ2-7
CASSHRDRAFYEQYF
TGTGCCAGCAGCCACCGGGACAGAGCTTTCTACGAGCAGTACTTC
>TRBV7-9|-|TRBD1|TRBJ2-7
CSSSSRYRDSYYEQYF
TGTTCCAGCAGCTCGCGTTACCGGGACAGCTACTACGAGCAGTACTTC
>TRBV9|-|-|TRBJ2-1
CASSRTASSYNEQFF
TGTGCCAGCAGCCGGACAGCGAGCTCCTACAATGAGCAGTTCTTC
>TRBV28|-|TRBD1|TRBJ1-5
CASHRGQSQPQHF
TGTGCCAGCCACAGGGGGCAGAGTCAGCCCCAGCATTTT
>TRBV13|-|TRBD2|TRBJ2-3
CASSRGTSGGETDTQYF
TGTGCCAGCAGCCGCGGGACTAGCGGGGGGGAGACAGATACGCAGTATTTT
>TRBV5-1|-|TRBD1|TRBJ2-1
CASSFVSGTASNEQFF
TGCGCCAGCAGCTTCGTCTCCGGGACAGCCTCCAATGAGCAGTTCTTC
>TRBV18|-|TRBD2|TRBJ2-1
CASSPLRGGQNEQFF
TGTGCCAGCTCACCACTACGGGGGGGCCAAAATGAGCAGTTCTTC
>TRBV28|few|TRBD2|TRBJ2-2
CASSLNPGGTGELFF
TGTGCCAGCAGTTTAAACCCGGGGGGAACCGGGGAGCTGTTTTTT
>TRBV4-2|-|TRBD2|TRBJ2-7
CASSQDGTSGSDEQYF
TGTGCCAGCAGCCAAGACGGGACTAGCGGGAGCGACGAGCAGTACTTC